Listed here are 21 T cell receptor beta chains from one sample, sequenced in a study of blood T cell repertoires in COVID-19. Using immunoSEQ multiplex PCR, the repertoire was profiled, and TCRdb retains in-frame clones only, with some absent. The sample records fewer than 300,000 clones, 75% to 90% being singletons. Material for sequencing was peripheral blood. These receptors were obtained from a human donor in a cohort sampled during active COVID-19.

The chain uses TRBV15 and TRBJ1-1; the match to TRBD1 covers 10 bases. This CDR3 spans 16 amino acids. CDR1 is LNHNV and CDR2 is YYDKDF in the germline V gene (reference sequence). Losses at the gene ends were 5 bases for V and 5 bases for J; bases not matched to a gene: 11. The CDR3 reads CATSRRTGTGVTEAFF. The CDR3 DNA sequence: TGTGCCACCAGCCGCCGGACCGGGACAGGGGTTACTGAAGCTTTCTTT. The whole variable domain, filled in from reference TRBV15 and TRBJ1-1, reads DAMVIQNPRYQVTQFGKPVTLSCSQTLNHNVMYWYQQKSSQAPKLLFHYYDKDFNNEADTPDNFQSRRPNTSFCFLDIRSPGLGDTAMYLCATSRRTGTGVTEAFFGQGTRLTVV.

The chain carries TRBV19 and TRBJ2-3; 11 bases fit TRBD2. CDR1 is LNHDA and CDR2 is SQIVND in the germline V gene (reference sequence). The CDR3 has 19 amino acids. V was clipped by 5 bases and J by 1 base; unmatched bases: 14. CDR3 sequence: CASSLQVGGTSGRTDTQYF. For the CDR3, the DNA is TGTGCCAGTAGTCTCCAGGTGGGCGGGACTAGCGGCCGCACAGATACGCAGTATTTT.

The rearrangement links TRBV6-2 or TRBV6-3 to TRBJ1-5, with a tentative D call TRBD1 (6 bases). Germline V lookup: CDR1 MNHEY, CDR2 SVGEGT. The V end lost 4 bases, the J end lost 3 bases, and 13 bases lay between the germline ends. The CDR3 totals 15 residues. As DNA, the CDR3 is TGTGCCAGCAGTTCCGGTTACAGGGACAATCAGCCCCAGCATTTT. It translates to CASSSGYRDNQPQHF.

The chain employs TRBV19 and TRBJ1-1; D gene unclear. CDR1 is LNHDA, CDR2 SQIVND, per germline (reference sequence). V lost 3 bases and J lost 6, with 14 bases in between. The CDR3 spans 14 residues. The CDR3 is CASSITGLGSEAFF. The CDR3 DNA reads TGTGCCAGTAGTATCACCGGGTTAGGCTCTGAAGCTTTCTTT. The full variable domain, its missing parts supplied by reference TRBV19 and TRBJ1-1, is DGGITQSPKYLFRKEGQNVTLSCEQNLNHDAMYWYRQDPGQGLRLIYYSQIVNDFQKGDIAEGYSVSREKKESFPLTVTSAQKNPTAFYLCASSITGLGSEAFFGQGTRLTVV.

The V gene is TRBV18, the J gene TRBJ1-1, with D hard to call. CDR3 length: 12 residues. With 6 bases removed from V and 4 bases from J, the gap between germline ends came to 9 bases. Germline V gene lookup returns CDR1 KGHSH and CDR2 LQKENI. CDR3 in DNA: TGTGCCAGCTCGGCGGGGAGCACTGAAGCTTTCTTT. This codes for CASSAGSTEAFF.

A single count supports this clone. The rearrangement uses TRBV7-2 and TRBJ1-2; D not resolved. The germline V gene encodes CDR1 SGHTA and CDR2 FQGNSA. This CDR3 has 14 residues. Trimming took off 5 bases at V and 1 base at J, with 11 bases between the two ends. The DNA for the CDR3 is TGTGCCAGCAGCACTCGACTGAGTAACTATGGCTACACCTTC. Its translation: CASSTRLSNYGYTF. The full variable domain, in which reference TRBV7-2 and TRBJ1-2 provide the parts outside the CDR3, is GAGVSQSPSNKVTEKGKDVELRCDPISGHTALYWYRQSLGQGLEFLIYFQGNSAPDKSGLPSDRFSAERTGGSVSTLTIQRTQQEDSAVYLCASSTRLSNYGYTFGSGTRLTVV.

This clone was observed once. The V gene is TRBV7-2, the J gene TRBJ2-3, with TRBD1 as a possible D gene (6 bases). Germline assignment: CDR1 SGHTA and CDR2 FQGNSA. Trimming removed 3 bases at V and 2 bases at J, with 12 bases between. The CDR3 is 15 amino acids. The CDR3 DNA reads as TGTGCCAGCAGCTTCGCAGGGGCCAACACAGATACGCAGTATTTT. Protein sequence: CASSFAGANTDTQYF. The full variable domain, its missing parts supplied by reference TRBV7-2 and TRBJ2-3, is GAGVSQSPSNKVTEKGKDVELRCDPISGHTALYWYRQSLGQGLEFLIYFQGNSAPDKSGLPSDRFSAERTGGSVSTLTIQRTQQEDSAVYLCASSFAGANTDTQYFGPGTRLTVL.

This rearrangement joins TRBV6-5 to TRBJ1-2, with TRBD1 matching 8 bases. This CDR3 is built from 13 residues. V shed 6 bases and J 2 bases; nucleotides not matched to a gene: 2. The germline V gene encodes CDR1 MNHEY and CDR2 SVGAGI. CDR3 in amino acids: CASSRQGNYGYTF. CDR3 DNA sequence: TGTGCCAGCAGCCGACAGGGGAACTATGGCTACACCTTC.

The chain couples TRBV4-1 to TRBJ2-1; the D gene is possibly TRBD2 (5 bases). This CDR3 comprises 15 residues. The germline V and J ends were trimmed by 2 bases and 4 bases, with 12 bases remaining between them. Germline assignment: CDR1 MGHRA and CDR2 YSYEKL. CDR3 residues: CASSQRTGEYNEQFF. The CDR3 nucleotides read TGCGCCAGCAGCCAAAGGACTGGAGAGTACAATGAGCAGTTCTTC.

Points on this clone: Additional DNA sequences in this sample encode the identical CDR3. This rearrangement joins TRBV19 to TRBJ1-5; TRBD1 agrees at 7 bases. The germline CDR1 and CDR2 sequences are LNHDA and SQIVND (reference sequence). The trim removed 8 bases at V and 1 base at J, leaving 5 bases unmatched. This CDR3 spans 14 amino acids. The CDR3 DNA reads TGTGCCAGTTCGACGACAGGGAGCAATCAGCCCCAGCATTTT. Encoded protein: CASSTTGSNQPQHF. The whole variable domain, remainder taken from reference TRBV19 and TRBJ1-5, is DGGITQSPKYLFRKEGQNVTLSCEQNLNHDAMYWYRQDPGQGLRLIYYSQIVNDFQKGDIAEGYSVSREKKESFPLTVTSAQKNPTAFYLCASSTTGSNQPQHFGDGTRLSIL.

This chain links TRBV10-2 with TRBJ1-2; D ambiguous. V was trimmed by 0 bases and J by 8 bases, leaving 7 bases between them. The CDR3 is 12 residues long. Germline V gives CDR1 WSHSY, CDR2 SAAADI. The CDR3 is CASSESGSGYTF. The CDR3 DNA sequence: TGCGCCAGCAGTGAGTCAGGGAGCGGCTACACCTTC.

This clone occurred once. The chain is built from TRBV11-2 and TRBJ1-2, with 10 bases fitting TRBD1. CDR3 size: 16 residues. With V trimmed by 4 bases and J by 0 bases, 5 bases remained unmatched. The germline gives CDR1 SGHAT, CDR2 FQNNGV. CDR3 amino acids: CASSSGQGIANYGYTF. Written as DNA, the CDR3 is TGTGCCAGCAGCTCGGGACAGGGGATTGCTAACTATGGCTACACCTTC. Looking up the rest from reference TRBV11-2 and TRBJ1-2 gives the full variable domain: EAGVAQSPRYKIIEKRQSVAFWCNPISGHATLYWYQQILGQGPKLLIQFQNNGVVDDSQLPKDRFSAERLKGVDSTLKIQPAKLEDSAVYLCASSSGQGIANYGYTFGSGTRLTVV.

The chain uses TRBV3-1 (or the pseudogene TRBV3-2) and TRBJ2-1, with TRBD2 matching over 8 bases. Looked up from germline, CDR1 is LGHDT and CDR2 is YNNKEL (reference sequence). V shed 1 base and J 4 bases; nucleotides not matched to a gene: 3. CDR3 length: 15 residues. The CDR3 is CASSQGRGGYNEQFF. CDR3 sequence (DNA): TGTGCCAGCAGCCAAGGCCGCGGGGGGTACAATGAGCAGTTCTTC.

The V call is TRBV11-2, the J call TRBJ1-1, with 9 bases aligning to TRBD1. CDR1 and CDR2 (germline): SGHAT, FQNNGV. Trimming cost V 3 bases and J 6 bases; bases outside gene matches: 14. The CDR3 has 17 amino acids. The CDR3 nucleotides read TGTGCCAGCAGCTTGCTGGCGGCGGGGACAGGGAGATCTGAAGCTTTCTTT. Protein: CASSLLAAGTGRSEAFF.

This clone was recorded only once. CDR3 region: CASSEPAGGWAEAFF. CDR3 coding DNA: TGTGCCAGCAGTGAACCCGCAGGGGGGTGGGCTGAAGCTTTCTTT. The chain recombines TRBV6-1 with TRBJ1-1, with 7 bases identical to TRBD1. CDR1 is MNHNS, CDR2 SASEGT, per germline. The J segment lost 6 bases and the V segment lost 2 bases, leaving 9 bases of the junction unmatched. The CDR3 consists of 15 residues.

The chain has TRBV5-6 and TRBJ2-5; maybe TRBD1 (5 bases). V lost 3 bases and J 5 bases, leaving 11 bases between the germline ends. The CDR3 runs to 13 residues. Germline V gene lookup returns CDR1 SGHDT and CDR2 YYEEEE. This chain's CDR3 is CASSSDSRETQYF. The CDR3 region has the DNA TGTGCCAGCAGCTCAGACAGTAGGGAGACCCAGTACTTC.

In its sample, this clone ranks as medium-sized. The chain employs TRBV6-4 and TRBJ2-5, with TRBD2 matching over 13 bases. This CDR3 is built from 15 residues. Germline V gene sequence: CDR1 MRHNA, CDR2 SNTAGT. V was pared by 0 bases and J by 5 bases, with 0 bases of the junction left unmatched. For the CDR3, the DNA is TGTGCCAGCAGTGACTCGACTAGCGGGGGGGAGACCCAGTACTTC. Translation: CASSDSTSGGETQYF.

The rearrangement links TRBV28 to TRBJ1-1; D is uncertain. The CDR3 has 12 amino acids. The germline V and J ends were trimmed by 6 bases and 6 bases, with 11 bases remaining between them. CDR1 is MDHEN, CDR2 SYDVKM, per germline. Here the CDR3 DNA reads TGTGCCAGCAGGTTCCAGAGGGCTGAAGCTTTCTTT. This sequence encodes CASRFQRAEAFF. Filled out from reference TRBV28 and TRBJ1-1, the complete variable domain reads DVKVTQSSRYLVKRTGEKVFLECVQDMDHENMFWYRQDPGLGLRLIYFSYDVKMKEKGDIPEGYSVSREKKERFSLILESASTNQTSMYLCASRFQRAEAFFGQGTRLTVV.

The chain uses TRBV28 and TRBJ2-2; TRBD2 matches at 8 bases. The CDR3 has 14 residues. J lost 4 bases, V lost 8 bases, and 6 bases had no gene match. CDR1 and CDR2 (germline): MDHEN, SYDVKM. CDR3 DNA sequence: TGTGCCAGCCCCGGGACTAGTAGCACCGGGGAGCTGTTTTTT. As protein: CASPGTSSTGELFF.

The V gene is TRBV6-5, the J gene TRBJ1-6, with D hard to call. Trimming cost V 5 bases and J 8 bases, with 10 bases left between them. The CDR3 sequence is 13 residues long. The germline V gene encodes CDR1 MNHEY and CDR2 SVGAGI. The CDR3 reads CASSNTVDSPLHF. Written as DNA, the CDR3 is TGTGCCAGCAGTAATACAGTAGATTCACCCCTCCACTTT.

The chain couples TRBV15 to TRBJ2-3, with D perhaps TRBD2 (5 bases). This CDR3 contains 14 residues. Trimming took off 4 bases at V and 6 bases at J, with 14 bases between the two ends. Germline V CDR1 and CDR2: LNHNV, YYDKDF (reference sequence). CDR3 region: CATSTRETADTQYF. In DNA form, the CDR3 reads TGTGCCACCAGCACCCGGGAAACTGCTGATACGCAGTATTTT. Full variable domain (remainder filled in from reference TRBV15 and TRBJ2-3): DAMVIQNPRYQVTQFGKPVTLSCSQTLNHNVMYWYQQKSSQAPKLLFHYYDKDFNNEADTPDNFQSRRPNTSFCFLDIRSPGLGDTAMYLCATSTRETADTQYFGPGTRLTVL.